The 4 T cell receptor beta chains listed next were all sequenced from one sample in a study of human T cells and chemical hapten exposure. Stated time point: patch test 1, 2 weeks after DPC sensitization. Treatment reported: therapeutic diphenylcyclopropenone sensitization with weekly scalp DPC. TCRdb reanalysed the RACE reads using MiXCR and keeps one entry per CDR3 protein. The repertoire holds around 380,000 distinct CDR3 sequences, with about 4.4% as singletons. The specimen comprised whole blood, sampled in connection with sensitization to the hapten diphenylcyclopropenone (DPC). The source of these receptors is a woman aged 45 to 65 with alopecia areata. Some clones in this sample may be carry-over from other donors' samples.

This clonotype was detected many times. The chain employs TRBV7-2 and TRBJ2-3; 9 bases align to TRBD1. The CDR3 is 17 residues long. V shed 4 bases, J shed 3 bases, and the junction held 11 bases outside the gene matches. Germline CDR1 and CDR2: SGHTA and FQGNSA. CDR3 in DNA: TGTGCCAGCAGCTCCCACCGGAGGACAGGGGTAACAGATACGCAGTATTTT. It codes for CASSSHRRTGVTDTQYF.

This clonotype was counted ten times or more. The chain employs TRBV15 and TRBJ1-2; D is unclear. Deletions cut 5 bases from V and 6 bases from J, with 19 bases between. The CDR3 has 15 amino acids. Germline V gene lookup returns CDR1 LNHNV and CDR2 YYDKDF (reference sequence). Written as DNA, the CDR3 is TGTGCCACCAGCTCTAACCTACGGGAAATGGATGGCTACACCTTC. Its translation: CATSSNLREMDGYTF.

This rearrangement joins TRBV5-4 to TRBJ1-1; D gene uncertain. Trimming removed 0 bases from V and 5 bases from J, with 8 bases in between. The CDR3 is 13 residues long. The V gene's germline CDR1 is SGHNT and CDR2 YYREEE (reference sequence). The CDR3 DNA is TGTGCCAGCAGCTTGGAGGTTGGGACTGAAGCTTTCTTT. Protein product: CASSLEVGTEAFF.

In this sample, this clonotype turned up many times. V and J are TRBV28 and TRBJ2-2; D uncertain. Germline CDR1 MDHEN, CDR2 SYDVKM. There are 12 residues in the CDR3. Trimming took off 3 bases at V and 4 bases at J, with 3 bases between the two ends. CDR3 nucleotide sequence: TGTGCCAGCAGTTTGGCCACCGGGGAGCTGTTTTTT. Protein: CASSLATGELFF. The full variable domain, with the rest looked up from reference TRBV28 and TRBJ2-2, is DVKVTQSSRYLVKRTGEKVFLECVQDMDHENMFWYRQDPGLGLRLIYFSYDVKMKEKGDIPEGYSVSREKKERFSLILESASTNQTSMYLCASSLATGELFFGEGSRLTVL.